This T cell receptor (beta chain) was captured by sequencing in a study of blood T cell repertoires in COVID-19. Study summary: Sites in the United States, Italy and Spain provided acute and convalescent COVID-19 samples. PBMCs, B-cell-depleted T cells, or T cells were the source of the cDNA or gDNA that made up the material.

The CDR3 contains 16 residues. J lost 6 bases, V lost 4 bases, and 8 bases had no gene match. Germline V gives CDR1 SGHDT, CDR2 YYEEEE. Only in-frame clones appear in the TCRdb table, and some are missing; sequencing was by immunoSEQ multiplex PCR. The top ten clones hold approximately 0.9% of a sample with fewer than 600,000 clones, approximately 92% of them seen once. One Seattle source followed patients from active infection through their disease course. Sequencing was done on a sample of peripheral blood. The chain links TRBV5-6 to TRBJ1-4; 11 bases are shared with TRBD1. The clonotype originates from a man younger than 35 with COVID-19, enrolled during active disease. The CDR3 loop reads CASSLQPGQGDEKLFF. The CDR3 nucleotides read TGTGCCAGCAGCCTTCAACCGGGACAGGGGGATGAAAAACTGTTTTTT.